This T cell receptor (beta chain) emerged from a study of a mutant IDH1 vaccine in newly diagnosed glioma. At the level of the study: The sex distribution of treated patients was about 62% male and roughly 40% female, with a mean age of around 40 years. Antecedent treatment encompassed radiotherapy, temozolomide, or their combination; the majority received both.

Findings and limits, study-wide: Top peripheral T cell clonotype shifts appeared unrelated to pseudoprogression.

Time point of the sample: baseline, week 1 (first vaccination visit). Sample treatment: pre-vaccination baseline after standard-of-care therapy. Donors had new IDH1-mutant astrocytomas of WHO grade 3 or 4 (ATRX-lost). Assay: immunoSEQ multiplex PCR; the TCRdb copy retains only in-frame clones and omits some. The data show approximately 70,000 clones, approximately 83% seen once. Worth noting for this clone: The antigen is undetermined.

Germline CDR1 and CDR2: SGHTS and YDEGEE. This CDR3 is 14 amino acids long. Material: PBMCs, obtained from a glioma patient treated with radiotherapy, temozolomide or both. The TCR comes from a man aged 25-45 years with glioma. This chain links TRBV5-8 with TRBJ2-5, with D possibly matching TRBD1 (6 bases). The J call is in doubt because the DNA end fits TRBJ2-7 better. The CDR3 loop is CASNPQGGSYEQYF. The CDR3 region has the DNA TGTGCCAGCAACCCTCAAGGGGGCTCCTACGAGCAGTACTTC.